The 32 T cell receptor beta chains in this list originate from one sample, sequenced in a study of cytomegalovirus exposure and HLA in healthy donors. This table comes from immunoSEQ multiplex PCR, and its TCRdb copy is limited to in-frame clones, with some not included. The table shows over 120,000 clones, with 87% occurring only once. Input material: PBMCs. The origin of the receptors is a man aged 18 to 30 in good health and CMV-seropositive.

This chain uses TRBV28 with TRBJ2-3; D might be TRBD2 (6 bases). Trimming removed 3 bases from V and 0 bases from J, with 10 bases in between. Germline loops: CDR1 MDHEN, CDR2 SYDVKM. The CDR3 consists of 15 residues. The CDR3 loop is CASSLGGRSTDTQYF. CDR3 nucleotides: TGTGCCAGCAGTTTGGGGGGACGCAGCACAGATACGCAGTATTTT.

J is TRBJ1-5 and V is TRBV18; 12 bases are a match to TRBD1. Germline assignment: CDR1 KGHSH and CDR2 LQKENI. The CDR3 is 16 residues long. The J segment lost 3 bases and the V segment lost 4 bases, leaving 4 bases of the junction unmatched. CDR3 DNA: TGTGCCAGCTCACATGGGACAGGGGGCGACAATCAGCCCCAGCATTTT. Its translation is CASSHGTGGDNQPQHF.

This clone appeared once. The chain links TRBV30 to TRBJ1-2; TRBD1 matches 7 bases. The CDR3 totals 17 residues. Germline CDR1 is GTSNPN and CDR2 is SVGIG (reference sequence). The junction had 18 bases not matched to a gene; V was cut back by 3 bases and J by 5 bases. DNA of the CDR3: TGTGCCTGGAGGGTTCTCGGGGTTCCAGGGGGACTTTATGGCTACACCTTC. Residues: CAWRVLGVPGGLYGYTF.

The rearrangement uses TRBV6-6 and TRBJ1-5; 9 bases match TRBD1. Germline CDR1 MNHNY, CDR2 SVGAGI (reference sequence). Trimming at V came to 6 bases and at J to 7 bases, leaving 13 bases not matched to a gene. The CDR3 extends over 16 amino acids. CDR3 residues: CASRDRDRERNQPQHF. The CDR3 region has the DNA TGTGCCAGCAGGGATCGGGACAGGGAACGTAACCAGCCCCAGCATTTT.

The chain has TRBV7-9 and TRBJ2-3; D perhaps matches TRBD1 (6 bases). V was trimmed by 5 bases and J by 3 bases, leaving 15 bases between them. The CDR3 is made up of 15 amino acids. The germline CDR1 and CDR2 sequences are SEHNR and FQNEAQ (reference sequence). CDR3 DNA sequence: TGTGCCAGCAGCAGAGAACAGGGTACGACAGATACGCAGTATTTT. This sequence encodes CASSREQGTTDTQYF.

The chain recombines TRBV6-1 with TRBJ2-2, with D maybe TRBD2 (5 bases). Trimming stripped 7 bases from V and 1 base from J, with 7 bases between. There are 13 residues in the CDR3. Germline CDR1 MNHNS, CDR2 SASEGT. This CDR3 reads CASNRGNTGELFF. As DNA, the CDR3 is TGTGCCAGCAATCGGGGGAACACCGGGGAGCTGTTTTTT.

This rearrangement joins TRBV7-2 to TRBJ1-1; weak D call: TRBD1 (5 bases). Germline V gene lookup returns CDR1 SGHTA and CDR2 FQGNSA. The CDR3 runs 16 residues. With 5 bases removed from V and 1 base from J, the gap between germline ends came to 17 bases. The DNA for the CDR3 is TGTGCCAGCAGCCCACCTGGCGGACAAGAGAACACTGAAGCTTTCTTT. Protein product: CASSPPGGQENTEAFF.

This clone showed up just once. The rearrangement joins TRBV19 to TRBJ1-1; unclear D gene. Trimming stripped 3 bases from V and 0 bases from J, with 8 bases between. This CDR3 is built from 14 residues. Germline assignment: CDR1 LNHDA and CDR2 SQIVND (reference sequence). The CDR3 DNA sequence: TGTGCCAGTAGTATCCAGATTATGAACACTGAAGCTTTCTTT. It encodes CASSIQIMNTEAFF.

This clone was recorded only once. CDR3 nucleotide sequence: TGTGCCACCAGCAGAGTAATATCGGGAGTGCAGCCCCAGCATTTT. It specifies CATSRVISGVQPQHF. This chain joins TRBV15 and TRBJ1-5; D gene unclear. The CDR3 sequence is 15 residues long. V lost 1 base and J lost 7, with 14 bases in between. CDR1 and CDR2 from the germline V gene are LNHNV and YYDKDF (reference sequence).

On this clone: Germline is not matched at one junction end, which may reflect a read error. This chain uses TRBV7-7 with TRBJ2-1, with 8 bases that match TRBD1. Germline V CDR1 and CDR2: SSHAT, FNYEAQ (reference sequence). The CDR3 has 13 residues. Here the CDR3 DNA reads TGTGCTAGCAGCCGGACAGGGCCGAATGAGCAGTTCTTC. Amino acids: CASSRTGPNEQFF.

This sequence joins TRBV28 and TRBJ2-7; D might be TRBD2 (5 bases). The V and J ends lost 3 bases and 9 bases respectively, with 9 bases between them. Germline V gene data show CDR1 as MDHEN and CDR2 as SYDVKM. The CDR3 runs to 11 residues. The CDR3 spells CASSLGRGQYF. In DNA form, the CDR3 reads TGTGCCAGCAGTTTGGGTCGGGGGCAGTACTTC.

The rearrangement uses TRBV19 and TRBJ2-3; D perhaps matches TRBD1 (8 bases). The CDR3 is 15 residues long. Trimming stripped 5 bases from V and 6 bases from J, with 18 bases between. CDR1 and CDR2 from the germline V gene are LNHDA and SQIVND (reference sequence). CDR3 loop: CASSPTGGVRDTQYF. DNA of the CDR3: TGTGCCAGTAGTCCCACAGGGGGGGTCCGCGATACGCAGTATTTT. Supplemented by reference TRBV19 and TRBJ2-3, the full variable domain reads DGGITQSPKYLFRKEGQNVTLSCEQNLNHDAMYWYRQDPGQGLRLIYYSQIVNDFQKGDIAEGYSVSREKKESFPLTVTSAQKNPTAFYLCASSPTGGVRDTQYFGPGTRLTVL.

The chain joins TRBV18 to TRBJ1-4, with D maybe TRBD1 (5 bases). The CDR3 has 14 residues. V was trimmed by 5 bases and J by 0 bases, leaving 7 bases between them. Germline CDR1 and CDR2: KGHSH and LQKENI. The CDR3 nucleotides read TGTGCCAGCTCATCGACAGCAACTAATGAAAAACTGTTTTTT. Its translation is CASSSTATNEKLFF.

J is TRBJ1-2 and V is TRBV5-8; 9 bases match TRBD1. Germline CDR1 is SGHTS and CDR2 is YDEGEE. J was trimmed by 8 bases and V by 5 bases; bases with no gene match: 7. There are 13 residues in the CDR3. DNA for the CDR3: TGTGCCAGCAGACTGACAGGGGGTAGAGGCTACACCTTC. Translated, it gives CASRLTGGRGYTF.

The chain combines TRBV6-5 with TRBJ1-4; D is possibly TRBD1 (5 bases). Germline CDR1 MNHEY, CDR2 SVGAGI. V lost 2 bases and J 8 bases, leaving 12 bases between the germline ends. The CDR3 sequence is 14 residues long. In DNA form, the CDR3 reads TGTGCCAGCAGTTACCTCCAGGGAACCGAAAAACTGTTTTTT. It is translated as CASSYLQGTEKLFF.

The chain employs TRBV19 and TRBJ1-6; no reliable D call. CDR1 and CDR2 from the germline V gene are LNHDA and SQIVND (reference sequence). Trimming took 8 bases from V and 11 from J, leaving 13 bases between them. The CDR3 extends over 12 amino acids. The CDR3 spells CASREGGTPLHF. The CDR3, as DNA: TGTGCCAGTCGGGAGGGAGGTACACCCCTCCACTTT.

This chain uses TRBV19 with TRBJ2-1; D is undetermined. V was pared by 3 bases and J by 14 bases, with 14 bases between. This CDR3 contains 12 residues. The germline gives CDR1 LNHDA, CDR2 SQIVND (reference sequence). This CDR3 is CASSILSREEFF. The CDR3 nucleotides read TGTGCCAGTAGTATTTTGAGTAGAGAGGAGTTCTTC.

V usage is TRBV14 and J usage is TRBJ1-2; the D gene is possibly TRBD1 (6 bases). Trimming cost V 1 base and J 7 bases, with 10 bases left between them. The germline V gene encodes CDR1 SGHDN and CDR2 FVKESK. The CDR3 is 13 residues long. The CDR3 spells CASSQGTAGGYTF. The CDR3 DNA reads as TGTGCCAGCAGCCAAGGGACAGCCGGTGGCTACACCTTC. The full variable domain, its missing parts supplied by reference TRBV14 and TRBJ1-2, is EAGVTQFPSHSVIEKGQTVTLRCDPISGHDNLYWYRRVMGKEIKFLLHFVKESKQDESGMPNNRFLAERTGGTYSTLKVQPAELEDSGVYFCASSQGTAGGYTFGSGTRLTVV.

The V and J genes are TRBV29-1 and TRBJ2-6; D is undetermined. This CDR3 is 13 amino acids long. V was cut by 3 bases and J by 2 bases, with 5 bases left in between. Per the germline V gene, CDR1 is SQVTM and CDR2 is ANQGSEA. The CDR3 bases are TGCAGCGTTGACTCTACTGGGGCCAACGTCCTGACTTTC. It yields the protein CSVDSTGANVLTF.

This CDR3 is CASSLEGISNTEAFF. CDR3 nucleotides: TGCGCCAGCAGCTTGGAGGGGATATCGAACACTGAAGCTTTCTTT. The genes are TRBV5-1 and TRBJ1-1; the D gene is possibly TRBD1 (5 bases). The CDR3 is 15 residues long. The ends were cut back, 0 bases at V and 1 base at J, with 10 bases in the middle. CDR1 is SGHRS and CDR2 is YFSETQ in the germline V gene.

J is TRBJ1-2 and V is TRBV5-1; D is possibly TRBD1 (6 bases). CDR3 length: 13 residues. Germline V gives CDR1 SGHRS, CDR2 YFSETQ. Trimming took off 4 bases at V and 4 bases at J, with 11 bases between the two ends. CDR3 sequence: CASSPTGLYGYTF. The CDR3 DNA sequence: TGCGCCAGCAGCCCGACAGGCCTCTATGGCTACACCTTC.

The V gene is TRBV4-1, the J gene TRBJ2-4; 8 nucleotides match TRBD1. Germline assignment: CDR1 MGHRA and CDR2 YSYEKL. With 4 bases clipped from V and 3 bases from J, the junction kept 2 bases outside the gene matches. The CDR3 sequence is 14 residues long. The DNA for the CDR3 is TGCGCCAGCAGCCCCGGACAGGGCAAAAACATTCAGTACTTC. Protein sequence: CASSPGQGKNIQYF.

This chain joins TRBV18 and TRBJ1-1; D not resolved. V lost 2 bases to trimming and J lost 4 bases, with 11 bases between them. Germline V lookup: CDR1 KGHSH, CDR2 LQKENI. CDR3 length equals 14 residues. In nucleotides, the CDR3 is TGTGCCAGCTCACCAAGGAAGGAGGGCACTGAAGCTTTCTTT. Encoded protein: CASSPRKEGTEAFF.

This CDR3 reads CASNGGGLNTEAFF. In DNA form, the CDR3 reads TGTGCCTCCAACGGGGGTGGGCTGAACACTGAAGCTTTCTTT. The rearrangement uses TRBV28 and TRBJ1-1, with D possibly TRBD1 on 5 matching bases. Trimming left V 11 bases short and J 0 bases short, with 16 bases between. The CDR3 has 14 amino acids. From germline, CDR1 is MDHEN and CDR2 SYDVKM.

The gene calls are TRBV4-1 and TRBJ2-2; a weak D match, TRBD2 (5 bases). CDR3 size: 14 residues. Deletions cut 8 bases from V and 5 bases from J, with 15 bases between. Germline V lookup: CDR1 MGHRA, CDR2 YSYEKL. This CDR3 is CASGYPGRTGELFF. For the CDR3, the DNA is TGCGCCAGCGGATATCCGGGAAGGACCGGGGAGCTGTTTTTT.

This chain uses TRBV15 with TRBJ1-5; D not certain. Germline V CDR1 and CDR2: LNHNV, YYDKDF (reference sequence). V was shortened by 3 bases and J by 5 bases, with 11 bases between the two germline ends. CDR3 length equals 14 residues. CDR3 nucleotides: TGTGCCACCAGCAGCGGCGGAAACTATCAGCCCCAGCATTTT. It translates to CATSSGGNYQPQHF.

The CDR3 protein is CASSEEASGGTDTQYF. The CDR3 bases are TGTGCCAGCAGTGAGGAGGCTAGCGGGGGTACAGATACGCAGTATTTT. The J gene is TRBJ2-3, the V gene TRBV6-4, with 10 bases aligning to TRBD2. The germline gives CDR1 MRHNA, CDR2 SNTAGT. After removal of 3 bases from V and 3 bases from J, the junction contained 6 bases not matched to a gene. The CDR3 runs to 16 residues.

The rearrangement uses TRBV19 and TRBJ1-5, with 9 positions matching TRBD1. V was clipped by 4 bases and J by 3 bases; unmatched bases: 13. The CDR3 spans 18 residues. Germline V gives CDR1 LNHDA, CDR2 SQIVND (reference sequence). CDR3 sequence (DNA): TGTGCCAGTAGTACTTTCCAAGGACAGGGGTTCATCAATCAGCCCCAGCATTTT. It codes for CASSTFQGQGFINQPQHF. The full variable domain, completed using reference TRBV19 and TRBJ1-5, is DGGITQSPKYLFRKEGQNVTLSCEQNLNHDAMYWYRQDPGQGLRLIYYSQIVNDFQKGDIAEGYSVSREKKESFPLTVTSAQKNPTAFYLCASSTFQGQGFINQPQHFGDGTRLSIL.

The rearrangement links TRBV2 to TRBJ1-1; D gene unclear. Germline V gene data show CDR1 as SNHLY and CDR2 as FYNNEI. This CDR3 has 13 residues. Trimming stripped 6 bases from V and 0 bases from J, with 8 bases between. CDR3 protein: CASRLRLNTEAFF. CDR3 coding DNA: TGTGCCAGCAGACTACGGCTGAACACTGAAGCTTTCTTT.

The chain uses TRBV30 and TRBJ1-2; D is possibly TRBD1 (6 bases). The CDR3 is 15 residues long. Deletions cut 0 bases from V and 8 bases from J, with 19 bases between. Germline assignment: CDR1 GTSNPN and CDR2 SVGIG (reference sequence). CDR3 amino acids: CAWSVGNRDEEGYTF. CDR3 DNA sequence: TGTGCCTGGAGTGTCGGGAACAGGGATGAGGAGGGCTACACCTTC.

V is TRBV30 and J is TRBJ1-2, with 7 bases that match TRBD1. After removal of 3 bases from V and 3 bases from J, the junction contained 13 bases not matched to a gene. From germline, CDR1 is GTSNPN and CDR2 SVGIG (reference sequence). The CDR3 is 16 amino acids. CDR3 region: CAWSPRGGQNHYGYTF. DNA for the CDR3: TGTGCCTGGAGCCCCCGGGGGGGACAGAACCACTATGGCTACACCTTC.

The chain uses TRBV7-9 and TRBJ1-6, with 8 nucleotides matching TRBD1. The CDR3 covers 13 residues. Germline assignment: CDR1 SEHNR and CDR2 FQNEAQ (reference sequence). The J segment lost 7 bases and the V segment lost 5 bases, leaving 1 base of the junction unmatched. The CDR3 protein is CASSRTGNSPLHF. The CDR3, as DNA: TGTGCCAGCAGCAGGACAGGGAATTCACCCCTCCACTTT.